This T cell receptor (beta chain) was sequenced for a study of regulatory T cells in long-lasting Graves disease. CDR1 and CDR2 (germline): MNHNY, SVGAGI (reference sequence). The CDR3 covers 13 residues. Researchers made TCR beta libraries by using iRepertoire HTBI primers and running Arm-PCR on CDR3 regions. TCRdb processed the multiplex PCR reads anew with MiXCR; each CDR3 protein has one entry. The sample consists of 300,000 to 350,000 distinct CDR3 sequences, roughly 21% of them appearing once. Noted time point: persistent/refractory GD, antithyroid drugs over 5 years with positive TRAb. Construction of the TCR library relied on RNA isolated from PBMCs. Patients of an endocrinology department in Xi'an, China, were included. A word on this clonotype: This could be a read error, since a much larger clone is one nucleotide away.

The receptor comes from a female donor with Graves disease. The source material was peripheral blood mononuclear cells (PBMCs), sampled when the disease was refractory, from a patient treated with antithyroid drugs. The V and J genes are TRBV6-6 and TRBJ1-2; TRBD1 is a possible D gene (5 bases). CDR3 in amino acids: CASSYRGADGCTF. The CDR3 region has the DNA TGTGCCAGCAGTTACAGGGGCGCCGATGGCTGCACCTTC.